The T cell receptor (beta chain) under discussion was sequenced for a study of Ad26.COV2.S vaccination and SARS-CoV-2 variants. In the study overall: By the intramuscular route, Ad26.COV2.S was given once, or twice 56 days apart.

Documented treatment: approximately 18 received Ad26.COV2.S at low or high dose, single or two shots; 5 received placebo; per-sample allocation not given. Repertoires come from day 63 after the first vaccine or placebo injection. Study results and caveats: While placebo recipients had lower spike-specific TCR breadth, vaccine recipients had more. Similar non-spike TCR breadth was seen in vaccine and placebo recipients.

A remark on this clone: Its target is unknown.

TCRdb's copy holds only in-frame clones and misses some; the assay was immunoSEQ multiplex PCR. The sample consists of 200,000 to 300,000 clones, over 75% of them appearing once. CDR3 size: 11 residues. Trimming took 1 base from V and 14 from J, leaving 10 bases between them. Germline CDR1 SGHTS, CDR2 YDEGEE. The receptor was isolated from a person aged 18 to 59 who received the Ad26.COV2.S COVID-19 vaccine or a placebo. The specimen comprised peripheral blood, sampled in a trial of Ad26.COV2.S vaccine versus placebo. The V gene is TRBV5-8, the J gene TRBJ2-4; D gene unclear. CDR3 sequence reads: CASSLHHAEYF. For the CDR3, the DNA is TGTGCCAGCAGCTTGCATCACGCGGAGTACTTC.